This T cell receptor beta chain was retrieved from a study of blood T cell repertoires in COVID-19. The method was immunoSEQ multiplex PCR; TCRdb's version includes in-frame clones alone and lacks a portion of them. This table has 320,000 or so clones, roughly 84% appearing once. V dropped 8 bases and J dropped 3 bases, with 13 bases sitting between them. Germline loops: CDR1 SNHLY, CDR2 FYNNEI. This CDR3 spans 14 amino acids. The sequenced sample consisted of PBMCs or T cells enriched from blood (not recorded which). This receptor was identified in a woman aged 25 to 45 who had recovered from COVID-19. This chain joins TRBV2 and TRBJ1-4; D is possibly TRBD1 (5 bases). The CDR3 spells CASRWGVPNEKLFF. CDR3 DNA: TGTGCCAGCCGATGGGGGGTACCTAATGAAAAACTGTTTTTT.